The TCR beta chain described here comes from a study of shared clonotypes between healthy human individuals. CDR1 is SGHNT and CDR2 is YYREEE in the germline V gene (reference sequence). This CDR3 has 15 amino acids. Trimming stripped 1 base from V and 0 bases from J, with 9 bases between. Genomic DNA for unsorted samples was obtained from about 90 million PBMCs. Repertoires were generated with immunoSEQ multiplex PCR, while TCRdb's copy carries only in-frame clones and drops some. The profile shows around 510,000 clones, around 81% of them singletons. This chain connects TRBV5-4 to TRBJ2-3, with D unclear. The sample taken for sequencing was PBMCs. The TCR comes from a woman aged 40 to 49 in good health. Some clones in this sample may be carry-over from other donors' samples. The CDR3 reads CASSLTPGSTDTQYF. The CDR3 DNA is TGTGCCAGCAGCTTGACTCCCGGCAGCACAGATACGCAGTATTTT.